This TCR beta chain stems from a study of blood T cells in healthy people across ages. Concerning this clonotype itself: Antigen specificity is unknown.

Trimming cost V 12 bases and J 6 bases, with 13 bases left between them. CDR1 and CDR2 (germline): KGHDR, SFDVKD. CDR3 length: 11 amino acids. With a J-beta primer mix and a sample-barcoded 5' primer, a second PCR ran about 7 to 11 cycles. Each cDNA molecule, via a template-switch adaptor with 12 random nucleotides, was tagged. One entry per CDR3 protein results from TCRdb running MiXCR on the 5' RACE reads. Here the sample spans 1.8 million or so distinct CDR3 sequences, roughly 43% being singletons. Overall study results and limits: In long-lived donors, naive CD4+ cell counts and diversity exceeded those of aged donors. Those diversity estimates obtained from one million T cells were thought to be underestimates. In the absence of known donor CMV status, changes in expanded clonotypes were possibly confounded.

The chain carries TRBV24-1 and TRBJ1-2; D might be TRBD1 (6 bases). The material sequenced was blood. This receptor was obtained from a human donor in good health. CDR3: CAAGGRDGYTF. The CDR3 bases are TGTGCCGCCGGGGGCAGGGATGGCTACACCTTC.